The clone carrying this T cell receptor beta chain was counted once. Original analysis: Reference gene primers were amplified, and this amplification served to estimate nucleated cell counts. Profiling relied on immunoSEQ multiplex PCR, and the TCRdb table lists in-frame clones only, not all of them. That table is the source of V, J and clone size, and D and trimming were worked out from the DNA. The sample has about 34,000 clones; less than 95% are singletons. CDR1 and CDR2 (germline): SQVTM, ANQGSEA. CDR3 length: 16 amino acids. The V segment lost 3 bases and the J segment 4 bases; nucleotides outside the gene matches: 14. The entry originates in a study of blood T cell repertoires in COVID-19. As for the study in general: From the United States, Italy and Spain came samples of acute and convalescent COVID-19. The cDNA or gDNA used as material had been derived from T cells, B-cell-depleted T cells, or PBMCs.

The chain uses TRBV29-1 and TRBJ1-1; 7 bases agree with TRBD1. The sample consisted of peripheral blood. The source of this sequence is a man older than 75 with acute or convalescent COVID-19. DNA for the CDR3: TGCAGCGTTGAGGTTTCGGGCAGGGGGTTCGGCACTGAAGCTTTCTTT. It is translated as CSVEVSGRGFGTEAFF.